Following are 5 T cell receptor beta chains from one sample sequenced in a study of blood T cell repertoires in COVID-19 (TCRdb year 2020). The library relied on the immunoSEQ multiplex PCR assay. TCRdb took this table from immuneACCESS and kept in-frame rearrangements with V and J called. Such tables lack part of the clones; where checked against another copy, unresolved V genes explain under half of the gap, and the rest is unexplained. The sample table contains about 230,000 clones; only one count was recorded for 65% to 90% of them. The ten largest clones capture about 1.4% of the sample. Sequencing was carried out using peripheral blood. The receptors were sampled from a woman aged 40-49 years who had recovered from COVID-19.

The chain links TRBV7-2 to TRBJ1-1; weak D call: TRBD1 (5 bases). The CDR3 length is 15 residues. Germline V lookup: CDR1 SGHTA, CDR2 FQGNSA. Deletions cut 7 bases from V and 4 bases from J, with 19 bases between. The CDR3 bases are TGTGCCAGCACAGAGAGCGGGGGGGAAGGCACTGAAGCTTTCTTT. Protein product: CASTESGGEGTEAFF.

This rearrangement joins TRBV7-8 to TRBJ2-1; 7 bases line up with TRBD2. The CDR3 spans 15 residues. The ends lost 10 bases at V and 5 bases at J; junction bases unmatched: 14. Per the germline V gene, CDR1 is SGHVS and CDR2 is FQNEAQ. The CDR3 DNA is TGTGCCACCCGGGCTCGAACGGGGGGAGACAATGAGCAGTTCTTC. As protein: CATRARTGGDNEQFF.

The V call is TRBV7-2, the J call TRBJ2-7, with TRBD1 as a possible D gene (5 bases). In germline, CDR1 is SGHTA, CDR2 FQGNSA. The CDR3 sequence is 14 residues long. The V gene lost 5 bases and the J gene lost 3 bases, with 14 bases spanning the gap. The CDR3 loop reads CASSLNTGDYEQYF. DNA for the CDR3: TGTGCCAGCAGCCTAAATACAGGAGACTACGAGCAGTACTTC.

The rearrangement uses TRBV7-9 and TRBJ1-2; D not resolved. V was cut by 8 bases and J by 4 bases, with 14 bases left in between. Germline assignment: CDR1 SEHNR and CDR2 FQNEAQ (reference sequence). The CDR3 runs to 13 residues. The CDR3: CASGVWEIYGYTF. The CDR3 bases are TGTGCCAGCGGTGTTTGGGAGATCTATGGCTACACCTTC.

This sequence joins TRBV25-1 and TRBJ1-2; 9 bases align to TRBD1. The V segment lost 8 bases and the J segment 3 bases; nucleotides outside the gene matches: 4. This CDR3 has 13 residues. Looked up from germline, CDR1 is MGHDK and CDR2 is SYGVNS. The CDR3 DNA follows: TGTGCCAGCCGGCGGACAGGGGACTATGGCTACACCTTC. It yields the protein CASRRTGDYGYTF.